Below are 23 T cell receptor beta chains sequenced from a single sample in a study of tumor-infiltrating lymphocytes in primary liver carcinoma. A primer matching the constant region was used to make TCR beta cDNA from approximately 0.45 ug of total RNA. Each TCR beta library was derived from three nested multiplex PCR rounds that employed slightly modified ARM-PCR. Running nine to ten cycles apiece, the first two PCR rounds relied on TRBV1-TRBV30 forward primers together with a C-beta reverse primer. MiXCR was run by TCRdb on the multiplex PCR reads, yielding one entry per CDR3 protein. The sample includes under 150,000 distinct CDR3 sequences, approximately 71% of them seen just once. Co-extracting RNA and DNA was done with roughly 17-33 mg of unsorted bulk tissue as input. The sample taken for sequencing was tumor-adjacent normal liver tissue. The receptors stem from a woman aged 55-75 years with primary liver carcinoma and hepatitis B virus infection.

This clonotype showed up just a few times. One base away lies a much larger clone, so this may be a sequencing read error. The gene calls are TRBV12-3 or TRBV12-4 and TRBJ2-3, with 9 bases that match TRBD1. The CDR3 covers 16 residues. With V trimmed by 8 bases and J by 5 bases, 14 bases remained unmatched. In DNA, the CDR3 is TGTGCCAGCGGTGGCGGCGAACAGGGGGCAAGAGATACGCAGTATTTT. As protein: CASGGGEQGARDTQYF.

Of note for this clonotype: Mismatch with germline at one junction end may stem from a read error. The V and J genes are TRBV28 and TRBJ1-5, with a weak D call TRBD1 (5 bases). The CDR3 extends over 15 amino acids. Germline values: CDR1 MDHEN, CDR2 SYDVKM. In DNA, the CDR3 is TGTACCAGCAGTTGGAGGGGTAGGATCAATCAGCCCCAGCATTTT. Its translation: CTSSWRGRINQPQHF.

This clonotype has only one observation. Mismatch with germline at one junction end may stem from a read error. The rearrangement uses TRBV14 and TRBJ2-7; D not resolved. The CDR3 loop spans 13 amino acids. The germline gives CDR1 SGHDN, CDR2 FVKESK. The CDR3 region is CATSQVGGYEHYF. CDR3 in DNA: TGTGCCACCAGCCAAGTGGGCGGCTACGAGCATTACTTC.

Of note for this clonotype: One junction end does not reproduce the germline sequence, and a read error may be involved. The rearrangement links TRBV30 to TRBJ2-2, with D perhaps given as TRBD1 or TRBD2 (5 bases each). The CDR3 has 22 amino acids. Germline loops: CDR1 GTSNPN, CDR2 SVGIG (reference sequence). The CDR3 is CACSVKGIPGRPPMANTGELFF. CDR3 nucleotides: TGTGCCTGCAGTGTAAAAGGGATCCCGGGACGTCCCCCTATGGCGAACACCGGGGAGCTGTTTTTT.

This rearrangement joins TRBV7-9 to TRBJ2-5; the match to TRBD2 covers 8 bases. V shed 9 bases, J shed 5 bases, and the junction held 11 bases outside the gene matches. This CDR3 is 14 amino acids long. CDR1 is SEHNR, CDR2 FQNEAQ, per germline (reference sequence). The CDR3, as DNA: TGTGCCAGGAGCCCACGGGGGGGTCAGGAGACCCAGTACTTC. It translates to CARSPRGGQETQYF.

The chain joins TRBV28 to TRBJ2-1; 12 bases are a match to TRBD1. The V gene's germline CDR1 is MDHEN and CDR2 SYDVKM. Unmatched junction bases numbered 11, after V lost 2 bases and J lost 12 bases. The CDR3 spans 16 residues. CDR3 sequence: CASSLMSGQGAHVQFF. CDR3 in DNA: TGTGCCAGCAGTTTAATGTCGGGACAGGGGGCTCATGTGCAGTTCTTC.

The chain joins TRBV29-1 to TRBJ2-3, with D maybe TRBD2 (6 bases). This CDR3 has 18 amino acids. V gave up 1 base and J gave up 1 base, with 21 bases separating them. Germline lookup yields CDR1 SQVTM and CDR2 ANQGSEA. The CDR3 coding sequence is TGCAGCGTTGAAGCCCGATCCCTATCGGGGGTATGCACAGATACGCAGTATTTT. This encodes CSVEARSLSGVCTDTQYF.

The chain joins TRBV7-8 to TRBJ1-1; TRBD1 might be the D (6 bases). The length of the CDR3 is 15 residues. Germline V lookup: CDR1 SGHVS, CDR2 FQNEAQ. V shed 4 bases and J shed 4 bases, with 16 bases lying between them. The CDR3 region is CASSSAVGGSTEAFF. The CDR3 nucleotides read TGTGCCAGCAGCTCAGCCGTGGGGGGCAGCACTGAAGCTTTCTTT.

The table lists this clonotype with a count of one. This chain links TRBV10-1 with TRBJ2-3; a weak D match, TRBD1 (6 bases). Judging by the DNA end, TRBJ1-5 fits better; the J call may be wrong. Germline lookup yields CDR1 WNHNN and CDR2 SYGVQD (reference sequence). The CDR3 is 15 amino acids. CDR3 in amino acids: CASSVGLQGRDTQHF. CDR3 coding DNA: TGCGCCAGCAGTGTTGGGCTACAGGGTCGGGATACGCAGCATTTT.

Note on this clonotype: Germline and junction disagree at one end, which may indicate a read error. The V gene is TRBV6-5, the J gene TRBJ1-5, with 7 bases aligning to TRBD1. Per the germline V gene, CDR1 is MNHEY and CDR2 is SVGAGI. This CDR3 has 18 amino acids. The CDR3 DNA follows: TGTGCCAGCTGTTACTCGCCCCCGGGACAGTATAGCAATCAGCCCCAGCGTTTT. Amino acids: CASCYSPPGQYSNQPQRF.

Worth noting for this clonotype: The CDR3 does not end in the conserved phenylalanine or tryptophan, so this is likely a read error. The chain links TRBV12-3 or TRBV12-4 to TRBJ1-1; D remains ambiguous. The CDR3 contains 12 residues. In nucleotides, the CDR3 is TGTACCAGCAGTTTCCGGCCCGGGAAAGCTTTCATT. This codes for CTSSFRPGKAFI.

This sequence joins TRBV9 and TRBJ2-2; a possible D gene is TRBD2 (5 bases). The CDR3 is 14 residues long. V gave up 4 bases and J gave up 6 bases, with 13 bases separating them. Per the germline V gene, CDR1 is SGDLS and CDR2 is YYNGEE. CDR3 protein: CASSPRSGAGELFF. The CDR3 DNA reads as TGTGCCAGCAGCCCCAGAAGCGGCGCCGGGGAGCTGTTTTTT.

With regard to this clonotype: Without the conserved terminal phenylalanine or tryptophan, this CDR3 likely stems from a read error. Because the CDR3's place on the DNA is in doubt, the DNA is left out and the CDR3 is given as listed by TCRdb. The chain links TRBV6-5 to TRBJ2-6; TRBD2, the table's D call, lacks a check against the DNA. The germline V gene encodes CDR1 MNHEY and CDR2 SVGAGI. The CDR3 adds up to 18 amino acids, both ends counted. The CDR3 loop is CASSYRLAGPSGANVQTI.

A single count supports this clonotype. One junction end does not reproduce the germline sequence, and a read error may be involved. The chain uses TRBV11-2 and TRBJ2-2; 7 nucleotides match TRBD2. The CDR3 has 14 amino acids. From germline, CDR1 is SGHAT and CDR2 FQNNGV. For the CDR3, the DNA is TGTGCCAGTAGCTGGTACATGGGAAGCGGGAAGCTGGTTTTT. It is translated as CASSWYMGSGKLVF.

This clonotype was observed once. The genes are TRBV19 and TRBJ2-3; D might be TRBD1 (7 bases). CDR1 and CDR2 from the germline V gene are LNHDA and SQIVND (reference sequence). The CDR3 is 13 amino acids. Deletions cut 9 bases from V and 5 bases from J, with 15 bases between. Here the CDR3 reads CASQQGTGDTQYF. The CDR3 DNA is TGTGCCAGCCAACAGGGGACTGGAGATACGCAGTATTTT.

Comments on this clonotype: One end of the junction fails to match germline, which may point to a read error. V gene TRBV11-2 combines with J gene TRBJ2-1; D possibly corresponds to TRBD2 (5 bases). In germline, CDR1 is SGHAT, CDR2 FQNNGV. This CDR3 has 14 amino acids. The CDR3 protein is CAGSPDSRYREHFF. CDR3 nucleotide sequence: TGTGCAGGCAGTCCGGACTCGAGGTATAGGGAGCACTTCTTC.

On this clonotype itself: The junction and the germline gene differ at one end; a read error may be behind it. The gene calls are TRBV6-5 and TRBJ1-5, with 7 bases identical to TRBD1. The V gene's germline CDR1 is MNHEY and CDR2 SVGAGI. The CDR3 runs 16 residues. This CDR3 reads CASSKGQDRTNQPQHF. As DNA, the CDR3 is TGTGCAAGCAGCAAAGGACAGGACCGAACCAATCAGCCCCAGCATTTT.

The chain combines TRBV7-9 with TRBJ2-5, with D possibly matching TRBD2 (6 bases). Germline CDR1 and CDR2: SEHNR and FQNEAQ (reference sequence). Trimming removed 5 bases from V and 7 bases from J, with 14 bases in between. The CDR3 contains 13 residues. The CDR3 loop reads CASSASAIVTQYF. Written as DNA, the CDR3 is TGTGCCAGCAGCGCTAGCGCAATAGTGACCCAGTACTTC.

This clonotype was counted once. Germline is not matched at one junction end, which may reflect a read error. The chain uses TRBV29-1 and TRBJ2-1; 9 bases are a match to TRBD1. From germline, CDR1 is SQVTM and CDR2 ANQGSEA. There are 13 residues in the CDR3. The CDR3 is CSVPGQGNNKQFF. CDR3 DNA: TGCAGCGTGCCGGGACAGGGTAACAATAAGCAATTCTTC.

As for this clonotype: The CDR3 end shows no conserved phenylalanine or tryptophan, and so a read error is likely. V gene TRBV6-1 combines with J gene TRBJ2-7; the D is unclear. Germline V gives CDR1 MNHNS, CDR2 SASEGT. The length of the CDR3 is 16 residues. V was trimmed by 2 bases and J by 0 bases, leaving 14 bases between them. The CDR3 protein is CASSERRSLHSYEQYL. The CDR3 DNA reads TGTGCCAGCAGTGAACGCAGGAGTCTACACTCCTACGAGCAGTACCTC.

Notes on this clonotype: Possible read error: a much larger clone is one base away. The J gene is TRBJ2-6, the V gene TRBV28, with D tentatively TRBD2 (6 bases). Germline loops: CDR1 MDHEN, CDR2 SYDVKM. This CDR3 is built from 15 residues. The CDR3 DNA follows: TGTGTCAGCACATTGGGGGGATCTGGGGCCAACGTCCTGACTTTC. Translated, it gives CVSTLGGSGANVLTF.

This clonotype is classed as medium-sized (0.01 to 0.1%). V is TRBV29-1 and J is TRBJ2-2; possibly TRBD1 for D (6 bases). The CDR3 consists of 14 residues. CDR1 is SQVTM and CDR2 is ANQGSEA in the germline V gene. Trimming shortened V by 7 bases and J by 1 base, and 13 bases separated the two germline ends. The CDR3 DNA follows: TGCAGCGCAACAGGGCTTCTGAACACCGGGGAGCTGTTTTTT. Residues: CSATGLLNTGELFF.

The V gene is TRBV29-1, the J gene TRBJ2-5, with 9 bases fitting TRBD1. The CDR3 loop spans 15 amino acids. Losses at the gene ends were 4 bases for V and 14 bases for J; bases not matched to a gene: 20. Germline V gene lookup returns CDR1 SQVTM and CDR2 ANQGSEA. CDR3 sequence: CSVGSGGQGLETLYF. In DNA, the CDR3 is TGCAGCGTTGGTTCTGGGGGACAGGGTCTAGAGACCCTATACTTC.